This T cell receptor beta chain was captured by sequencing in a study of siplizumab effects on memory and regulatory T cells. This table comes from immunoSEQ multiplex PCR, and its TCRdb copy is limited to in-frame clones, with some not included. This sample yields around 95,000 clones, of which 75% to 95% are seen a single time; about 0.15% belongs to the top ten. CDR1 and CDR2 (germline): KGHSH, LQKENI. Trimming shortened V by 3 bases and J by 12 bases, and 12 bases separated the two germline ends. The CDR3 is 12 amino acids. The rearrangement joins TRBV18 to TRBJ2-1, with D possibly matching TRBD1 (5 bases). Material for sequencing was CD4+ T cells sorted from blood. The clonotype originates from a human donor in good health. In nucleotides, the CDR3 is TGTGCCAGCTCACCGCCTGGGGCAGGGCAGTTCTTC. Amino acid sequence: CASSPPGAGQFF.